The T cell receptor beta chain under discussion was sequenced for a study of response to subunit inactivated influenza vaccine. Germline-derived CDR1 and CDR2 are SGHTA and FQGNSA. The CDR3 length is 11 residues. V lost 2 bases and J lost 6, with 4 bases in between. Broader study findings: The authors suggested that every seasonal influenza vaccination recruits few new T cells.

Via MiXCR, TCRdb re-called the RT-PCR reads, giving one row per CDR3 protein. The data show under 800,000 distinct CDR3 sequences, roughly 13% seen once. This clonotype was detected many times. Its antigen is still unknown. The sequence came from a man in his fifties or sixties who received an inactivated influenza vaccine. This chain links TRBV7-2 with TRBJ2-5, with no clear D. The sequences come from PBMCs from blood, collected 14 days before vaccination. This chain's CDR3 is CASSLRQTQYF. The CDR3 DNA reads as TGTGCCAGCAGCTTAAGGCAGACCCAGTACTTC.